Presented here are 30 T cell receptor beta chains from one specimen sequenced in a study of T cell responses to AZD1222 COVID-19 vaccine. The protocol was immunoSEQ multiplex PCR, while the TCRdb copy is restricted to in-frame clones and leaves out a portion. The sample shows approximately 130,000 clones, more than 85% of them seen only once. The sequencing here drew on peripheral blood, taken on day 0 of AZD1222 vaccination. Receptors were obtained from an adult in good health.

The rearrangement links TRBV4-2 to TRBJ1-3; TRBD1 matches 7 bases. The CDR3 is 19 residues long. Germline V gene sequence: CDR1 LGHNA, CDR2 YNFKEQ. Trimming removed 2 bases from V and 0 bases from J; junction bases left unmatched: 13. Here the CDR3 reads CASSQHVSTGPLSGNTIYF. The CDR3, as DNA: TGTGCCAGCAGCCAACACGTTTCGACAGGGCCTCTCTCTGGAAACACCATATATTTT.

The V and J genes are TRBV12-5 and TRBJ1-1; the D is unclear. Germline V CDR1 and CDR2: LGHNT, FRNRAP. Trimming removed 5 bases from V and 4 bases from J, with 8 bases in between. This CDR3 has 12 residues. CDR3 region: CASGNPATEAFF. Here the CDR3 DNA reads TGTGCTAGTGGTAACCCCGCCACTGAAGCTTTCTTT. The full variable domain, completed using reference TRBV12-5 and TRBJ1-1, is DARVTQTPRHKVTEMGQEVTMRCQPILGHNTVFWYRQTMMQGLELLAYFRNRAPLDDSGMPKDRFSAEMPDATLATLKIQPSEPRDSAVYFCASGNPATEAFFGQGTRLTVV.

This clone was recorded only once. This chain uses TRBV9 with TRBJ1-1; D is unresolved. The V end lost 1 base, the J end lost 6 bases, and 13 bases lay between the germline ends. This CDR3 is 14 amino acids long. Germline V gene sequence: CDR1 SGDLS, CDR2 YYNGEE. The CDR3 DNA follows: TGTGCCAGCAGCGTATATCCGGGAGGGCCTGAAGCTTTCTTT. Protein product: CASSVYPGGPEAFF.

There are a few counts of this clone. The chain is built from TRBV24-1 and TRBJ1-5, with D possibly matching TRBD1 (6 bases). The CDR3 sequence is 17 residues long. The V end lost 3 bases, the J end lost 0 bases, and 14 bases lay between the germline ends. Per the germline V gene, CDR1 is KGHDR and CDR2 is SFDVKD. CDR3 nucleotides: TGTGCCACCAGTGATCCCCGGACAGCTTATAGCAATCAGCCCCAGCATTTT. Amino acid sequence: CATSDPRTAYSNQPQHF.

The V gene is TRBV15, the J gene TRBJ1-3; D is undetermined. In germline, CDR1 is LNHNV, CDR2 YYDKDF (reference sequence). CDR3 length: 17 amino acids. V was trimmed by 0 bases and J by 0 bases, leaving 12 bases between them. CDR3 DNA sequence: TGTGCCACCAGCAGAGATAGCCAGCTAAGCTCTGGAAACACCATATATTTT. As protein: CATSRDSQLSSGNTIYF.

This clone was observed once. The chain links TRBV14 to TRBJ1-5; D call uncertain. CDR3 size: 12 residues. The V end was cut by 4 bases, the J end by 3 bases, with 4 bases between. Germline CDR1 is SGHDN and CDR2 is FVKESK. CDR3 nucleotide sequence: TGTGCCAGCAGCCGCGCCAATCAGCCCCAGCATTTT. Protein product: CASSRANQPQHF.

The chain links TRBV10-3 to TRBJ2-7; 10 bases line up with TRBD1. V was clipped by 3 bases and J by 3 bases; unmatched bases: 8. The germline gives CDR1 ENHRY, CDR2 SYGVKD. This CDR3 contains 16 residues. The CDR3 DNA reads TGTGCCATCAGTGAAATTCGGGACAGGGGTTTCTACGAGCAGTACTTC. Translated, it gives CAISEIRDRGFYEQYF.

This clone appeared once. This specimen includes other DNA sequences encoding the same CDR3. The J gene is TRBJ1-2, the V gene TRBV12-5; 10 nucleotides line up with TRBD1. Germline CDR1 and CDR2: LGHNT and FRNRAP. Unmatched junction bases numbered 7, after V lost 0 bases and J lost 3 bases. CDR3 size: 17 residues. CDR3 region: CASGLVLPGTGDYGYTF. The DNA for the CDR3 is TGTGCTAGTGGTTTGGTTCTCCCTGGGACAGGGGACTATGGCTACACCTTC.

The chain carries TRBV28 and TRBJ2-3; 7 nucleotides agree with TRBD2. Losses at the gene ends were 4 bases for V and 2 bases for J; bases not matched to a gene: 6. Germline V CDR1 and CDR2: MDHEN, SYDVKM. The CDR3 is 15 amino acids. The CDR3, as DNA: TGTGCCAGCAGTTCCCGGGACTACAACACAGATACGCAGTATTTT. It specifies CASSSRDYNTDTQYF.

This clone has just one count. V is TRBV5-6 and J is TRBJ2-1, with TRBD2 matching 15 bases. V shed 6 bases and J 1 base; nucleotides not matched to a gene: 8. CDR1 and CDR2 from the germline V gene are SGHDT and YYEEEE. The CDR3 extends over 18 amino acids. CDR3 bases: TGTGCCAGCATAGGGGTAGGGACTAGCGGGAGGTCCTACAATGAGCAGTTCTTC. This gives the protein CASIGVGTSGRSYNEQFF.

The chain employs TRBV19 and TRBJ2-1; D is possibly TRBD2 (5 bases). The CDR3 totals 16 residues. V was shortened by 3 bases and J by 7 bases, with 19 bases between the two germline ends. In germline, CDR1 is LNHDA, CDR2 SQIVND (reference sequence). CDR3 protein: CASSIVLWTSANEQFF. The CDR3 nucleotides are TGTGCCAGTAGTATCGTTTTATGGACTTCTGCTAATGAGCAGTTCTTC.

This clone was observed once. The chain combines TRBV12-3 or TRBV12-4 with TRBJ2-1, with a weak D call TRBD2 (5 bases). The CDR3 loop spans 12 amino acids. V gave up 2 bases and J gave up 12 bases, with 11 bases separating them. CDR3 region: CASSLSGPWQFF. The CDR3 nucleotides read TGTGCCAGCAGTTTAAGCGGACCGTGGCAGTTCTTC.

The chain has TRBV7-3 and TRBJ2-5; D might be TRBD1 or TRBD2, each matching 5 bases. V lost 5 bases and J 5 bases, leaving 21 bases between the germline ends. This CDR3 is built from 16 residues. Germline V lookup: CDR1 SGHTA, CDR2 FQGTGA. The CDR3 reads CASSPDRGGVPETQYF. CDR3 nucleotides: TGTGCCAGCAGCCCGGACCGGGGCGGCGTACCGGAGACCCAGTACTTC.

CDR3 sequence reads: CAISRTGGGYEQYF. The CDR3 region has the DNA TGTGCCATCAGCCGGACAGGGGGCGGTTACGAGCAGTACTTC. The genes are TRBV10-3 and TRBJ2-7; 11 positions match TRBD1. CDR1 and CDR2 (germline): ENHRY, SYGVKD. After removal of 6 bases from V and 4 bases from J, the junction contained 5 bases not matched to a gene. The CDR3 runs to 14 residues.

This rearrangement joins TRBV5-4 to TRBJ1-5; D is undetermined. The CDR3 is 12 amino acids. CDR1 SGHNT and CDR2 YYREEE come from the germline V gene (reference sequence). The ends were cut back, 2 bases at V and 3 bases at J, with 3 bases in the middle. The DNA of the CDR3 is TGTGCCAGCAGCTTCCACAATCAGCCCCAGCATTTT. Translation: CASSFHNQPQHF.

The chain employs TRBV11-2 and TRBJ1-1; perhaps TRBD1 as D (5 bases). With 5 bases removed from V and 4 bases from J, the gap between germline ends came to 17 bases. The CDR3 runs 15 residues. Germline V CDR1 and CDR2: SGHAT, FQNNGV. CDR3 in DNA: TGTGCCAGCAGCCGAACATTTCAGGGAGGCACTGAAGCTTTCTTT. It is translated as CASSRTFQGGTEAFF.

This chain links TRBV7-2 with TRBJ2-7, with TRBD1 matching 7 bases. This CDR3 comprises 15 residues. Germline V gene data show CDR1 as SGHTA and CDR2 as FQGNSA. J was trimmed by 4 bases and V by 2 bases; bases with no gene match: 8. CDR3 sequence: CASSLTDRVLYEQYF. The CDR3 coding sequence is TGTGCCAGCAGCTTAACAGACAGGGTTTTGTACGAGCAGTACTTC.

The chain uses TRBV9 and TRBJ1-2; D is possibly TRBD1 (5 bases). Germline CDR1 reads SGDLS; CDR2 reads YYNGEE. Trimming pared 4 bases from V and 4 bases from J, leaving 14 bases between. The CDR3 is made up of 14 amino acids. In nucleotides, the CDR3 is TGTGCCAGCAGCAACACTAACGGGGCCTATGGCTACACCTTC. It codes for CASSNTNGAYGYTF.

The rearrangement links TRBV6-5 to TRBJ1-2; tentatively, D is TRBD1 (5 bases). V dropped 2 bases and J dropped 3 bases, with 7 bases sitting between them. The CDR3 runs to 13 residues. Germline-derived CDR1 and CDR2 are MNHEY and SVGAGI. CDR3: CASSYGGYYGYTF. CDR3 nucleotide sequence: TGTGCCAGCAGTTACGGGGGGTACTATGGCTACACCTTC.

V is TRBV4-3 and J is TRBJ2-6; 8 nucleotides align to TRBD2. The CDR3 runs to 19 residues. The trim removed 0 bases at V and 4 bases at J, leaving 11 bases unmatched. Per the germline V gene, CDR1 is LGHNA and CDR2 is YSLEER. The CDR3 bases are TGCGCCAGCAGCCAAGATCCCCATCGGGGGGGCTCCGGGGCCAACGTCCTGACTTTC. Its protein is CASSQDPHRGGSGANVLTF.

DNA of the CDR3: TGTGCCAGCAGTGAAAGCCCCGGACAGCACGCTTTCTTT. It encodes CASSESPGQHAFF. The chain uses TRBV2 and TRBJ1-1; D possibly corresponds to TRBD1 (6 bases). Trimming stripped 2 bases from V and 11 bases from J, with 15 bases between. The germline CDR1 and CDR2 sequences are SNHLY and FYNNEI. The CDR3 has 13 amino acids.

This chain links TRBV11-2 with TRBJ2-1, with 7 bases aligning to TRBD2. Germline V gene data show CDR1 as SGHAT and CDR2 as FQNNGV. CDR3 length: 17 residues. J gave up 3 bases and V 5 bases, and 13 bases lay outside the gene matches. CDR3 loop: CASSPPTGGGIYNEQFF. CDR3 in DNA: TGTGCCAGCAGCCCCCCAACGGGCGGGGGTATCTACAATGAGCAGTTCTTC.

The chain combines TRBV6-2 or TRBV6-3 with TRBJ1-5; the match to TRBD1 covers 7 bases. Losses at the gene ends were 5 bases for V and 3 bases for J; bases not matched to a gene: 7. CDR3 length equals 15 residues. Germline V gene lookup returns CDR1 MNHEY and CDR2 SVGEGT. Written as DNA, the CDR3 is TGTGCCAGCAGTCGAGCCGGGACAGCCAATCAGCCCCAGCATTTT. Amino acid sequence: CASSRAGTANQPQHF.

The chain carries TRBV5-1 and TRBJ2-5, with D unresolved. The CDR3 is made up of 14 amino acids. V was trimmed by 3 bases and J by 3 bases, leaving 12 bases between them. Germline CDR1 SGHRS, CDR2 YFSETQ. Here the CDR3 reads CASSSWAGKETQYF. CDR3 coding DNA: TGCGCCAGCAGCTCCTGGGCTGGAAAAGAGACCCAGTACTTC.

This rearrangement joins TRBV5-6 to TRBJ2-3; D uncertain. Trimming cost V 1 base and J 5 bases, with 14 bases left between them. The CDR3 sequence is 15 residues long. CDR1 and CDR2 from the germline V gene are SGHDT and YYEEEE. The CDR3: CASSLTNSVRDTQYF. The CDR3 DNA sequence: TGTGCCAGCAGCTTGACCAACTCGGTACGAGATACGCAGTATTTT.

The chain is built from TRBV6-5 and TRBJ1-3; possibly TRBD1 for D (6 bases). Trimming left V 11 bases short and J 1 base short, with 9 bases between. The V gene's germline CDR1 is MNHEY and CDR2 SVGAGI. The CDR3 has 12 amino acids. DNA of the CDR3: TGTGCCGGGGGGCCTTCTGGAAACACCATATATTTT. Amino acid sequence: CAGGPSGNTIYF.

The rearrangement joins TRBV24-1 to TRBJ2-3; 13 bases line up with TRBD2. This CDR3 has 17 residues. V was pared by 0 bases and J by 2 bases, with 1 base of the junction left unmatched. Germline CDR1 reads KGHDR; CDR2 reads SFDVKD. As DNA, the CDR3 is TGTGCCACCAGTGATTTGGGACTAGCGGGAGTCACAGATACGCAGTATTTT. This translates into CATSDLGLAGVTDTQYF.

V usage is TRBV4-1 and J usage is TRBJ1-4; D is unclear. V was trimmed by 0 bases and J by 7 bases, leaving 15 bases between them. Germline V lookup: CDR1 MGHRA, CDR2 YSYEKL. The CDR3 sequence is 16 residues long. CDR3 bases: TGCGCCAGCAGCCAAGATGGTCGGATATTTGTTGAAAAACTGTTTTTT. It translates to CASSQDGRIFVEKLFF.

This clone was observed a single time. This chain uses TRBV13 with TRBJ2-1, with D tentatively TRBD2 (6 bases). This CDR3 spans 17 amino acids. Trimming cost V 5 bases and J 5 bases, with 22 bases left between them. CDR1 is PRHDT and CDR2 is FYEKMQ in the germline V gene (reference sequence). As DNA, the CDR3 is TGTGCCAGCAGCCCCCGGCGCCGAGGAGGGTGGAACAATGAGCAGTTCTTC. Amino acids: CASSPRRRGGWNNEQFF.

V gene TRBV7-2 combines with J gene TRBJ2-5; D ambiguous. With 3 bases removed from V and 1 base from J, the gap between germline ends came to 6 bases. This CDR3 is built from 13 residues. Germline V gene data show CDR1 as SGHTA and CDR2 as FQGNSA. The CDR3 coding sequence is TGTGCCAGCAGCTTGACCTTCCAAGAGACCCAGTACTTC. As protein: CASSLTFQETQYF.